A selection of T cell receptor beta chains follows, all from one sample in a study of T cells in Graves' hyperthyroidism and ophthalmopathy. TCRdb used MiXCR to reprocess the multiplex PCR reads, holding one entry per CDR3 protein. The table has approximately 420,000 distinct CDR3 sequences, about 13% seen once. Sequencing was carried out using blood. The source of these receptors is a woman aged 18 to 35 with Graves' hyperthyroidism. Each CDR3 is given with its conserved first and last residue.

j_gene: TRBJ2-1
v_gene: TRBV6-6
CDR3aa: CASSYSMVPSGIREQFF

j_gene: TRBJ2-7
v_gene: TRBV27
CDR3aa: CASSLSSGSSHEQYF

j_gene: TRBJ2-1
v_gene: TRBV5-1
CDR3aa: CASSLGQVGDEQFF

j_gene: TRBJ1-2
v_gene: TRBV28
CDR3aa: CASSFLVINYGYTF

j_gene: TRBJ1-6
v_gene: TRBV6-5
CDR3aa: CASSYRRGGDSPLHF

j_gene: TRBJ2-1
v_gene: TRBV5-1
CDR3aa: CASSPRLGRKSSYNEQFF

j_gene: TRBJ2-1
v_gene: TRBV7-9
CDR3aa: CASRPRDLSYNEQFF

j_gene: TRBJ2-1
v_gene: TRBV7-6
CDR3aa: CASSFNSEDNEQFF

j_gene: TRBJ2-7
v_gene: TRBV6-5
CDR3aa: CASSYSPGQGSYEQYF

j_gene: TRBJ2-7
v_gene: TRBV5-1
CDR3aa: CASSFQDLSGRSYEQYF

j_gene: TRBJ2-3
v_gene: TRBV30
CDR3aa: CAWSVGGRATDTQYF

j_gene: TRBJ2-3
v_gene: TRBV2
CDR3aa: CASSRGVTQYF

j_gene: TRBJ2-1
v_gene: TRBV19
CDR3aa: CASSIPSGLSHNEQFF

j_gene: TRBJ1-2
v_gene: TRBV5-5
CDR3aa: CASSSGAGDGYTF

j_gene: TRBJ2-1
v_gene: TRBV11-2
CDR3aa: CASSQFTRFGYNEQFF

j_gene: TRBJ1-2
v_gene: TRBV28
CDR3aa: CASSLGERRSYGYTF

j_gene: TRBJ1-2
v_gene: TRBV3-1
CDR3aa: CASSQEVSYGYTF

j_gene: TRBJ2-5
v_gene: TRBV12-3/TRBV12-4
CDR3aa: CASNTGTEETQYF